The next 19 T cell receptor beta chains were all read from a single sample in a study of PD-1 blockade in mismatch repair-deficient tumors (dated by TCRdb to about 2017). Library generation was performed with the immunoSEQ multiplex PCR assay. In its TCRdb copy, this immuneACCESS table keeps in-frame sequences only and misses some clones. Where compared with another copy, unresolved V genes explain less than half of these, and the others have no known cause. A total of tens of thousands of clones appear in this sample, 78% of them only once. About 3% of the sample rests with the top ten. Sequencing was performed on peripheral blood, taken 4 weeks after starting pembrolizumab. Receptors originate from an adult with mismatch repair-deficient cancer.

The genes are TRBV29-1 and TRBJ2-2, with D possibly being TRBD1 (6 bases). This CDR3 comprises 15 residues. Germline CDR1 is SQVTM and CDR2 is ANQGSEA. Deletions cut 7 bases from V and 5 bases from J, with 20 bases between. The CDR3 is CSAGDTEILTGELFF. In DNA, the CDR3 is TGCAGCGCTGGGGACACAGAAATATTGACCGGGGAGCTGTTTTTT.

The V call is TRBV10-3, the J call TRBJ2-7; possibly TRBD2 for D (6 bases). The V end was cut by 6 bases, the J end by 3 bases, with 12 bases between. CDR3 length equals 13 residues. Germline values: CDR1 ENHRY, CDR2 SYGVKD. The CDR3 region is CAIRDLGGYEQYF. Here the CDR3 DNA reads TGTGCCATCAGGGATCTGGGGGGCTACGAGCAGTACTTC.

V usage is TRBV2 and J usage is TRBJ2-7, with D unresolved. There are 12 residues in the CDR3. Germline CDR1 and CDR2: SNHLY and FYNNEI. Trimming removed 4 bases at V and 3 bases at J, with 7 bases between. In DNA, the CDR3 is TGTGCCAGCAGTGCCAGCCTCTACGAGCAGTACTTC. Its translation: CASSASLYEQYF.

The chain recombines TRBV5-6 with TRBJ2-7; 9 bases fit TRBD1. The CDR3 totals 15 residues. V lost 3 bases to trimming and J lost 1 base; unmatched junction nucleotides: 5. From germline, CDR1 is SGHDT and CDR2 YYEEEE. CDR3 in amino acids: CASSWGQGFSYEQYF. CDR3 nucleotide sequence: TGTGCCAGCAGCTGGGGACAGGGTTTTTCCTACGAGCAGTACTTC.

This sequence joins TRBV9 and TRBJ2-1; no clear D gene. Germline assignment: CDR1 SGDLS and CDR2 YYNGEE. V lost 0 bases and J 4 bases, leaving 11 bases between the germline ends. This CDR3 is built from 15 residues. In DNA form, the CDR3 reads TGTGCCAGCAGCGTAGCCCCTAACGGTTACAATGAGCAGTTCTTC. It codes for CASSVAPNGYNEQFF.

V and J are TRBV29-1 and TRBJ2-7; D perhaps matches TRBD2 (6 bases). Germline CDR1 and CDR2: SQVTM and ANQGSEA. This CDR3 contains 13 residues. Trimming stripped 6 bases from V and 0 bases from J, with 12 bases between. This CDR3 is CSVPGEDSYEQYF. The CDR3 bases are TGCAGCGTGCCGGGGGAGGACTCCTACGAGCAGTACTTC.

This clone has more than one count but fewer than ten. V gene TRBV27 combines with J gene TRBJ1-2; D is unresolved. The CDR3 is 12 residues long. Germline V gene data show CDR1 as MNHEY and CDR2 as SMNVEV (reference sequence). Trimming left V 5 bases short and J 1 base short, with 5 bases between. The CDR3 nucleotides are TGTGCCAGCAGTCCAGATAACTATGGCTACACCTTC. Residues: CASSPDNYGYTF.

On this clone: Other DNA variants within this sample encode the same CDR3. The chain carries TRBV6-5 and TRBJ1-3; a weak D match, TRBD1 (5 bases). V was pared by 10 bases and J by 2 bases, with 12 bases between. The CDR3 is made up of 13 amino acids. In germline, CDR1 is MNHEY, CDR2 SVGAGI. This CDR3 is CATRGGAGNTIYF. Written as DNA, the CDR3 is TGTGCCACCCGGGGGGGGGCTGGAAACACCATATATTTT.

The chain carries TRBV5-1 and TRBJ2-1; TRBD2 aligns across 8 bases. This CDR3 contains 22 residues. V gave up 2 bases and J gave up 0 bases; unmatched junction bases: 22. Germline lookup yields CDR1 SGHRS and CDR2 YFSETQ. In DNA form, the CDR3 reads TGCGCCAGCAGCTTACCAAACTCCTTTACCGGGACTAGGTCGAACTCCTACAATGAGCAGTTCTTC. It translates to CASSLPNSFTGTRSNSYNEQFF.

J is TRBJ1-5 and V is TRBV7-2, with D possibly TRBD1 on 5 matching bases. V was pared by 2 bases and J by 7 bases, with 12 bases between. The CDR3 runs 14 residues. Germline-derived CDR1 and CDR2 are SGHTA and FQGNSA. The CDR3 protein is CASSLSLAGQPQHF. The CDR3 coding sequence is TGTGCCAGCAGCTTAAGTCTGGCAGGGCAGCCCCAGCATTTT.

This clone was detected only a few times. This chain joins TRBV27 and TRBJ2-1; 8 bases match TRBD2. J gave up 6 bases and V 0 bases, and 4 bases lay outside the gene matches. This CDR3 contains 15 residues. Germline V lookup: CDR1 MNHEY, CDR2 SMNVEV (reference sequence). CDR3 nucleotides: TGTGCCAGCAGTTTATCGGCGGGAGGTGGCAATGAGCAGTTCTTC. It specifies CASSLSAGGGNEQFF.

The CDR3 DNA is TGTGCCAGCAGTGAAGCAGGGAAACTCTATGGCTACACCTTC. Amino acids: CASSEAGKLYGYTF. The chain links TRBV6-1 to TRBJ1-2, with no clear D. The CDR3 runs 14 residues. Looked up from germline, CDR1 is MNHNS and CDR2 is SASEGT. Trimming took off 0 bases at V and 4 bases at J, with 9 bases between the two ends.

This clone has just one count. The chain carries TRBV27 and TRBJ2-1; 7 positions agree with TRBD2. Unmatched junction bases numbered 0, after V lost 0 bases and J lost 7 bases. CDR1 MNHEY and CDR2 SMNVEV come from the germline V gene (reference sequence). The CDR3 extends over 13 amino acids. The CDR3: CASSLSRGNEQFF. The CDR3 coding sequence is TGTGCCAGCAGTTTATCGCGGGGGAATGAGCAGTTCTTC.

This chain uses TRBV5-1 with TRBJ2-7; 8 bases are a match to TRBD2. The V gene's germline CDR1 is SGHRS and CDR2 YFSETQ. Trimming removed 5 bases from V and 2 bases from J; junction bases left unmatched: 15. CDR3 length: 17 amino acids. CDR3 region: CASSQASGSRATYEQYF. The CDR3 DNA sequence: TGCGCCAGCAGTCAAGCCAGCGGGAGCAGAGCTACCTACGAGCAGTACTTC.

The J gene is TRBJ2-1, the V gene TRBV5-6, with 12 bases matching TRBD2. This CDR3 comprises 19 residues. Unmatched junction bases numbered 9, after V lost 2 bases and J lost 0 bases. Germline V gene data show CDR1 as SGHDT and CDR2 as YYEEEE. CDR3 nucleotides: TGTGCCAGCAGCTTCAATCTAGCGGGAGGGGGTAGCTCCTACAATGAGCAGTTCTTC. It specifies CASSFNLAGGGSSYNEQFF.

The chain links TRBV27 to TRBJ1-5; D is perhaps TRBD1 (5 bases). The CDR3 is 14 residues long. Germline values: CDR1 MNHEY, CDR2 SMNVEV (reference sequence). Trimming left V 2 bases short and J 6 bases short, with 11 bases between. This chain's CDR3 is CASSLGQGFQPQHF. The CDR3 nucleotides are TGTGCCAGCAGTTTAGGGCAGGGTTTTCAGCCCCAGCATTTT.

This clone was seen a few times. Mismatch with germline at one junction end may stem from a read error. This chain uses TRBV5-4 with TRBJ2-3; TRBD1 might be the D (7 bases). The CDR3 has 13 amino acids. Germline V lookup: CDR1 SGHNT, CDR2 YYREEE (reference sequence). The CDR3 region is CASSLTGEDTPSW. In nucleotides, the CDR3 is TGTGCCAGCAGCTTGACAGGGGAGGACACTCCGTCTTGG.

The chain links TRBV11-2 to TRBJ2-1; 11 bases agree with TRBD2. CDR3 length equals 15 residues. Germline assignment: CDR1 SGHAT and CDR2 FQNNGV. After removal of 1 base from V and 7 bases from J, the junction contained 3 bases not matched to a gene. The CDR3: CASSLGLAGINEQFF. DNA of the CDR3: TGTGCCAGCAGCTTAGGACTAGCGGGGATTAATGAGCAGTTCTTC.

V and J are TRBV11-1 and TRBJ1-1, with 9 bases fitting TRBD1. The junction had 9 bases not matched to a gene; V was cut back by 5 bases and J by 5 bases. The CDR3 runs 15 residues. The germline gives CDR1 SGHAT, CDR2 FQDESV (reference sequence). Here the CDR3 DNA reads TGTGCCAGCAGCCCTACAGGGGGCCCGGGGACTGAAGCTTTCTTT. This sequence encodes CASSPTGGPGTEAFF.